These 9 T cell receptor beta chains share one sample of origin, sequenced in a study of blood T cell repertoires in COVID-19. The assay was immunoSEQ multiplex PCR, and TCRdb's table has in-frame clones only and misses some. The table lists under 200,000 clones, around nine tenths of them singletons. The sequenced sample was peripheral blood. These receptors came from a woman in her 70s with COVID-19, enrolled during active disease.

This chain connects TRBV7-2 to TRBJ2-1, with 9 bases that match TRBD2. From germline, CDR1 is SGHTA and CDR2 FQGNSA. The CDR3 runs 17 residues. J lost 6 bases, V lost 4 bases, and 13 bases had no gene match. CDR3 sequence: CASSSNWLSSGVNEQFF. DNA for the CDR3: TGTGCCAGCAGCTCCAACTGGCTGTCTAGCGGGGTCAATGAGCAGTTCTTC. Looking up the rest from reference TRBV7-2 and TRBJ2-1 gives the full variable domain: GAGVSQSPSNKVTEKGKDVELRCDPISGHTALYWYRQSLGQGLEFLIYFQGNSAPDKSGLPSDRFSAERTGGSVSTLTIQRTQQEDSAVYLCASSSNWLSSGVNEQFFGPGTRLTVL.

V gene TRBV30 combines with J gene TRBJ1-2; 8 nucleotides line up with TRBD1. Germline V gene sequence: CDR1 GTSNPN, CDR2 SVGIG (reference sequence). CDR3 length: 13 amino acids. The V segment lost 2 bases and the J segment 7 bases; nucleotides outside the gene matches: 6. The CDR3: CAWSPNGQGGYTF. The CDR3 coding sequence is TGTGCCTGGAGTCCAAACGGACAGGGTGGCTACACCTTC.

CDR3 nucleotides: TGTGCCAGCAGTTACCCAGCCACTAGCGGGGGGGCCGGCACCGGGGAGCTGTTTTTT. As protein: CASSYPATSGGAGTGELFF. V is TRBV6-2 or TRBV6-3 and J is TRBJ2-2, with TRBD2 matching 13 bases. The CDR3 totals 19 residues. Trimming at V came to 2 bases and at J to 4 bases, leaving 10 bases not matched to a gene. Germline values: CDR1 MNHEY, CDR2 SVGEGT.

The chain recombines TRBV28 with TRBJ2-7; 9 bases are a match to TRBD2. Germline V gene lookup returns CDR1 MDHEN and CDR2 SYDVKM. The CDR3 has 15 residues. J gave up 5 bases and V 8 bases, and 13 bases lay outside the gene matches. DNA of the CDR3: TGTGCCAGCGGTCTTGGCGGGGGGGGGAGAAACGAGCAGTACTTC. This sequence encodes CASGLGGGGRNEQYF.

The count of this clone is one. The chain combines TRBV24-1 with TRBJ2-7; weak D call: TRBD2 (6 bases). This CDR3 comprises 18 residues. Germline V gene data show CDR1 as KGHDR and CDR2 as SFDVKD. Trimming removed 3 bases from V and 2 bases from J, with 22 bases in between. The CDR3 nucleotides read TGTGCCACCAGTGATGAGGCAGGGTATGCGGTAGCGGCCTACGAGCAGTACTTC. Residues: CATSDEAGYAVAAYEQYF.

The J gene is TRBJ1-5, the V gene TRBV6-5; a weak D match, TRBD1 (6 bases). CDR1 is MNHEY and CDR2 is SVGAGI in the germline V gene. The CDR3 spans 14 residues. Trimming left V 8 bases short and J 1 base short, with 12 bases between. This CDR3 is CASSTGTSNQPQHF. CDR3 nucleotide sequence: TGTGCCAGCTCCACAGGGACGAGCAATCAGCCCCAGCATTTT.

V gene TRBV28 combines with J gene TRBJ1-2; maybe TRBD1 (6 bases). This CDR3 contains 17 residues. Trimming removed 4 bases at V and 0 bases at J, with 18 bases between. The germline V gene encodes CDR1 MDHEN and CDR2 SYDVKM. The CDR3 is CASSSPAWTDANYGYTF. The CDR3 region has the DNA TGTGCCAGCAGTTCCCCTGCCTGGACAGATGCTAACTATGGCTACACCTTC.

The CDR3 DNA reads as TGTGCCAGCGCAAGGCCGACAGCTGTTTCTCCGAACACTGAAGCTTTCTTT. Protein sequence: CASARPTAVSPNTEAFF. This rearrangement joins TRBV27 to TRBJ1-1; D may be TRBD1 (5 bases). Trimming left V 8 bases short and J 1 base short, with 23 bases between. CDR3 size: 17 residues. CDR1 is MNHEY and CDR2 is SMNVEV in the germline V gene (reference sequence).

J is TRBJ1-6 and V is TRBV4-1; no clear D. The CDR3 spans 19 residues. Looked up from germline, CDR1 is MGHRA and CDR2 is YSYEKL. The V end lost 3 bases, the J end lost 7 bases, and 25 bases lay between the germline ends. This CDR3 reads CASSQEFTEILHRNSPLHF. In nucleotides, the CDR3 is TGCGCCAGCAGCCAGGAGTTCACCGAGATCTTGCATCGGAATTCACCCCTCCACTTT.